This TCR beta chain was recorded in a study of vaccination and CD4 T cells after COVID-19. Study overall: Treatment of control cultures consisted of a CEFX pool, an HIV-1 Nef pool, or no peptide.

Broader study findings: With convalescent patients, a median roughly 87% of reactive clones emerged solely after vaccination.

Cultured CD4+ T cell DNA underwent sequencing with the Oncomine TCR Beta short-read assay. MiXCR, applied by TCRdb to the PCR reads, yields one record per CDR3 protein. Of under 5,000 distinct CDR3 sequences in the sample, 21% were seen once. In its sample, this clonotype is medium-sized. As yet, its antigen is unknown. CDR3 length equals 17 residues. Germline CDR1 is MNHNS and CDR2 is SASEGT. The germline V and J ends were trimmed by 6 bases and 9 bases, with 24 bases remaining between them. The treatment is: approximately 9-day PBMC culture with coronavirus spike peptide pools or control peptides (ViraFEST assay). The cultures had half their medium swapped for fresh IL-2 medium on days 3 and 7.

The TCR was taken from a human donor who had recovered from COVID-19. The genes are TRBV6-1 and TRBJ1-6; a weak D match, TRBD1 (5 bases). The source material was CD4+ T cells from blood, cultured in vitro, sampled after SARS-CoV-2 vaccination. CDR3 protein: CASRGAYAGSAGSPLHF. As DNA, the CDR3 is TGTGCCAGCAGAGGGGCCTACGCGGGAAGCGCAGGTTCACCCCTCCACTTT.